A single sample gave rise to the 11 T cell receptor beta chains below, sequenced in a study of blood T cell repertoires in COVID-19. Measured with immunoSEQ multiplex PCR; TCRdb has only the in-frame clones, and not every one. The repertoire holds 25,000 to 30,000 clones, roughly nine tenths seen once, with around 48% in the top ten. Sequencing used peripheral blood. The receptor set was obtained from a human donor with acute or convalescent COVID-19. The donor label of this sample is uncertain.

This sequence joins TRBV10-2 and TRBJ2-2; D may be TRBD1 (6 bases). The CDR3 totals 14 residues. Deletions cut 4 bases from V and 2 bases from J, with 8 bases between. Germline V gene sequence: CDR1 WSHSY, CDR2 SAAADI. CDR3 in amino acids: CASSVQGNTGELFF. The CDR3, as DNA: TGCGCCAGCAGTGTACAGGGTAACACCGGGGAGCTGTTTTTT.

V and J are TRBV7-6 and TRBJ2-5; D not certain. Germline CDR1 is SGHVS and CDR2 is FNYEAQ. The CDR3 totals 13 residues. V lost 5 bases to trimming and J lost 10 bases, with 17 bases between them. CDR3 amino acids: CASSRGLGEFQYF. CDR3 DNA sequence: TGTGCCAGCAGCCGAGGCCTTGGAGAGTTCCAGTACTTC.

CDR3 sequence (DNA): TGTGCCAGCACCGAAGGCGGGAGACCCTACGAGCAGTACTTC. Its translation: CASTEGGRPYEQYF. The chain carries TRBV7-9 and TRBJ2-7, with 7 bases lining up with TRBD2. Germline V gives CDR1 SEHNR, CDR2 FQNEAQ (reference sequence). V shed 7 bases and J 2 bases; nucleotides not matched to a gene: 8. CDR3 size: 14 residues.

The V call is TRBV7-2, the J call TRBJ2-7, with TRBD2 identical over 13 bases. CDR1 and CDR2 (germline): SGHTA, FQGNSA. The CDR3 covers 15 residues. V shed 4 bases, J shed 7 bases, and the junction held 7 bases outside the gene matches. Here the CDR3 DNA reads TGTGCCAGCAGCTCGCCTCCGGGACTAGCGGGAGAGCAGTACTTC. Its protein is CASSSPPGLAGEQYF.

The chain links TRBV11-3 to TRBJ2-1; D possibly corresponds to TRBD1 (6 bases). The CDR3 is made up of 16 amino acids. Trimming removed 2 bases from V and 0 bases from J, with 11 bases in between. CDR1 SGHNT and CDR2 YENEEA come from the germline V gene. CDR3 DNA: TGTGCCAGCAGCTTATTAGGGGGTCGCTCCTACAATGAGCAGTTCTTC. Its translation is CASSLLGGRSYNEQFF.

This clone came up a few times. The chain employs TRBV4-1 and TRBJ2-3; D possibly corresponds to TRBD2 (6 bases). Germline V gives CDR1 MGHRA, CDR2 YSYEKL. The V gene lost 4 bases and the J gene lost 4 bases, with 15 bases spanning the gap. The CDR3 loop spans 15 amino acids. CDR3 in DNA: TGCGCCAGCAGCCCTCAAGCGGGTCGTTCAGATACGCAGTATTTT. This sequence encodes CASSPQAGRSDTQYF.

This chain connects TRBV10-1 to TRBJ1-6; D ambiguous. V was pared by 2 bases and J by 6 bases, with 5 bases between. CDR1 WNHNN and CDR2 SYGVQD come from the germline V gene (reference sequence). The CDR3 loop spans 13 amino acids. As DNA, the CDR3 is TGCGCCAGCAGTGAGGGGCCTAATTCACCCCTCCACTTT. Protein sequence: CASSEGPNSPLHF.

The CDR3 sequence: CASSPGLAGPRGEETQYF. The CDR3 nucleotides are TGCGCCAGCAGCCCGGGACTAGCGGGGCCACGTGGGGAAGAGACCCAGTACTTC. This chain links TRBV5-1 with TRBJ2-5; 13 bases are a match to TRBD2. V lost 4 bases to trimming and J lost 3 bases; unmatched junction nucleotides: 12. The CDR3 totals 18 residues. Looked up from germline, CDR1 is SGHRS and CDR2 is YFSETQ.

The CDR3 sequence is CASSPPGGSGTEAFF. Written as DNA, the CDR3 is TGTGCCAGCTCACCACCCGGGGGGTCTGGCACTGAAGCTTTCTTT. The gene calls are TRBV18 and TRBJ1-1; D perhaps matches TRBD1 (5 bases). Germline assignment: CDR1 KGHSH and CDR2 LQKENI. The ends were cut back, 0 bases at V and 4 bases at J, with 12 bases in the middle. The CDR3 has 15 residues.

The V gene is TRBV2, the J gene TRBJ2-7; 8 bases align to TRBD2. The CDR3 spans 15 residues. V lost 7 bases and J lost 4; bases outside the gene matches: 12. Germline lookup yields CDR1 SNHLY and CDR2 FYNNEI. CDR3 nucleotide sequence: TGTGCCAGCACTGACCTACGGGGGGGACCATACGAGCAGTACTTC. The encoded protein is CASTDLRGGPYEQYF.

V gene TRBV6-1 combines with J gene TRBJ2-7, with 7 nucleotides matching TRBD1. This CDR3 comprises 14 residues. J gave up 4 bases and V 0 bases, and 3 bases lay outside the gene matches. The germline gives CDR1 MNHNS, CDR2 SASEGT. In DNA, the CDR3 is TGTGCCAGCAGTGAAGCGGGGACAGAATACGAGCAGTACTTC. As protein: CASSEAGTEYEQYF.